These 21 T cell receptor beta chains were all obtained from the same sample, sequenced in a study of blood T cells in healthy people across ages. A sample-barcoded 5' primer and a J-beta primer mix were used in a second PCR of about 7 to 11 cycles. TCRdb re-called the 5' RACE reads through MiXCR, storing one row per CDR3 protein. The sample lists around 600,000 distinct CDR3 sequences; around half were seen once. The sample taken for sequencing was blood. Source of these receptors: a man at least 80 years old in good health.

Of note for this clonotype: Relative to the germline gene, one junction end is altered; a read error may explain this. The V call is TRBV11-1, the J call TRBJ2-1; 9 positions match TRBD2. The CDR3 has 17 amino acids. In germline, CDR1 is SGHAT, CDR2 FQDESV (reference sequence). CDR3 DNA: TGTGCCAGCAGCCTAGAGGGCGGGAGGGTTACCTACAATGTGCAGTTCTTC. This sequence encodes CASSLEGGRVTYNVQFF.

The chain couples TRBV6-1 to TRBJ2-6; D gene uncertain. This CDR3 is built from 17 residues. Trimming cost V 5 bases and J 0 bases, with 14 bases left between them. In germline, CDR1 is MNHNS, CDR2 SASEGT. In DNA form, the CDR3 reads TGTGCCAGCAGTCCCGGCCATGGTAGCTCTGGGGCCAACGTCCTGACTTTC. Encoded protein: CASSPGHGSSGANVLTF.

This clonotype has just a few counts. The CDR3 DNA reads TGTGCCAGCAGCTCCGACCCCACAGGTCTTGGCTACACCTTC. This gives the protein CASSSDPTGLGYTF. The genes are TRBV7-2 and TRBJ1-2; possibly TRBD1 for D (5 bases). The V gene's germline CDR1 is SGHTA and CDR2 FQGNSA. V lost 4 bases and J lost 7, with 16 bases in between. The length of the CDR3 is 14 residues.

The chain uses TRBV6-2 or TRBV6-3 and TRBJ2-7; 12 positions agree with TRBD2. The germline gives CDR1 MNHEY, CDR2 SVGEGT. V lost 8 bases, J lost 4 bases, and 12 bases stayed unmatched. There are 16 residues in the CDR3. CDR3 region: CASGRPGLAGSYEQYF. CDR3 bases: TGTGCCAGCGGAAGGCCGGGACTAGCGGGTTCTTACGAGCAGTACTTC.

V and J are TRBV4-3 and TRBJ1-6; D is uncertain. CDR3 length: 14 residues. Germline V lookup: CDR1 LGHNA, CDR2 YSLEER. V lost 0 bases, J lost 8 bases, and 8 bases lay in between. CDR3 protein: CASSQEVGYSPLHF. The CDR3 nucleotides are TGCGCCAGCAGCCAAGAAGTGGGATATTCACCCCTCCACTTT.

The rearrangement links TRBV7-2 to TRBJ2-4, with 7 bases aligning to TRBD2. The DNA end is a closer match to TRBJ2-7, so the J assignment may be wrong. This CDR3 contains 16 residues. Per the germline V gene, CDR1 is SGHTA and CDR2 is FQGNSA. The CDR3 loop reads CASSLGASGHPYEQYF. The CDR3 bases are TGTGCCAGCAGCTTAGGCGCTAGCGGACACCCCTACGAGCAGTACTTC.

The CDR3 coding sequence is TGTGCCAGCAGCTTAGGGAAGGGAGACCCTTGGTCAGATACGCAGTATTTT. The encoded protein is CASSLGKGDPWSDTQYF. The chain is built from TRBV7-2 and TRBJ2-3; D perhaps matches TRBD2 (5 bases). CDR1 is SGHTA, CDR2 FQGNSA, per germline. This CDR3 contains 17 residues. V lost 1 base and J lost 4, with 18 bases in between. The whole variable domain, remainder taken from reference TRBV7-2 and TRBJ2-3, is GAGVSQSPSNKVTEKGKDVELRCDPISGHTALYWYRQSLGQGLEFLIYFQGNSAPDKSGLPSDRFSAERTGGSVSTLTIQRTQQEDSAVYLCASSLGKGDPWSDTQYFGPGTRLTVL.

This clonotype was seen at least ten times. The genes are TRBV5-6 and TRBJ2-5; 9 bases agree with TRBD2. V lost 0 bases, J lost 0 bases, and 6 bases stayed unmatched. Germline CDR1 and CDR2: SGHDT and YYEEEE. CDR3 length equals 17 residues. Here the CDR3 DNA reads TGTGCCAGCAGCTTGGAGGCTAGCGGGACCTACCAAGAGACCCAGTACTTC. Translating gives CASSLEASGTYQETQYF.

The chain links TRBV27 to TRBJ2-4; no clear D gene. TRBJ2-7 explains the end of the DNA better; the J call may be wrong. CDR3 length: 10 residues. Germline V gene lookup returns CDR1 MNHEY and CDR2 SMNVEV (reference sequence). CDR3 loop: CASINYEQYF. The CDR3 nucleotides are TGTGCCAGCATCAACTACGAGCAGTACTTC.

The chain has TRBV21-1 and TRBJ2-5; TRBD1, the table's D call, was not compared with the DNA. Judging by the DNA end, TRBJ2-7 fits better; the J call may be wrong. TRBV21-1 is shown as a pseudogene. The CDR3 is 16 residues long. In DNA, the CDR3 is TGTGCCAGCAGCACCCTCCCCGGACAGGTTACTCGCGAGCAGTACTTC. As protein: CASSTLPGQVTREQYF.

This clonotype appeared a few times. The genes are TRBV27 and TRBJ1-5; D is unresolved. Germline values: CDR1 MNHEY, CDR2 SMNVEV (reference sequence). The germline V and J ends were trimmed by 5 bases and 4 bases, with 12 bases remaining between them. This CDR3 contains 14 residues. The CDR3 DNA sequence: TGTGCCAGCAGTCCAAGATTTGATAATCAGCCCCAGCATTTT. It encodes CASSPRFDNQPQHF.

Worth noting for this clonotype: This may arise from a read error, as a much more abundant clone is one base away. V gene TRBV7-2 combines with J gene TRBJ1-2, with 10 positions matching TRBD1. The CDR3 contains 17 residues. Germline values: CDR1 SGHTA, CDR2 FQGNSA. CDR3 in amino acids: CANSPRGQGLSDYGYTF. In DNA, the CDR3 is TGTGCCAACAGCCCCCGGGGACAGGGGCTTTCCGACTATGGCTACACCTTC.

This clonotype was observed many times. The chain combines TRBV7-2 with TRBJ2-2; 8 nucleotides align to TRBD2. Germline CDR1 reads SGHTA; CDR2 reads FQGNSA. Losses at the gene ends were 5 bases for V and 8 bases for J; bases not matched to a gene: 10. CDR3 length equals 15 residues. Written as DNA, the CDR3 is TGTGCCAGCAGCCCCCAAGCGGGAGTTCTGGGGGAGCTGTTTTTT. It codes for CASSPQAGVLGELFF.

This clonotype was found a few times. The rearrangement uses TRBV6-6 and TRBJ1-1; the D gene is possibly TRBD1 (5 bases). The CDR3 has 13 amino acids. Trimming stripped 7 bases from V and 6 bases from J, with 15 bases between. Germline loops: CDR1 MNHNY, CDR2 SVGAGI (reference sequence). This chain's CDR3 is CASNLGAGPEAFF. CDR3 sequence (DNA): TGTGCCAGCAACCTAGGGGCAGGGCCTGAAGCTTTCTTT.

The rearrangement uses TRBV10-3 and TRBJ2-1; TRBD1 agrees at 8 bases. CDR3 length: 19 residues. CDR1 is ENHRY and CDR2 is SYGVKD in the germline V gene. Trimming cost V 8 bases and J 0 bases; bases outside gene matches: 18. Here the CDR3 reads CAIQKAGTGFLSSYNEQFF. Written as DNA, the CDR3 is TGTGCCATCCAAAAAGCCGGGACAGGTTTCCTTAGCTCCTACAATGAGCAGTTCTTC.

The chain has TRBV3-1 and TRBJ2-5; D unclear. The CDR3 runs 16 residues. In germline, CDR1 is LGHDT, CDR2 YNNKEL (reference sequence). Deletions cut 1 base from V and 2 bases from J, with 14 bases between. This chain's CDR3 is CASSQGMRLYQETQYF. Here the CDR3 DNA reads TGTGCCAGCAGCCAAGGAATGCGATTATATCAAGAGACCCAGTACTTC.

In this sample, this clonotype turned up a few times. The chain employs TRBV18 and TRBJ2-1, with D tentatively TRBD1 or TRBD2 (5 bases each). In germline, CDR1 is KGHSH, CDR2 LQKENI. This CDR3 is built from 12 residues. V lost 5 bases, J lost 13 bases, and 15 bases lay in between. The DNA for the CDR3 is TGTGCCAGCTCATCCCTACCCGGGACCCAGTTCTTC. It codes for CASSSLPGTQFF.

The V gene is TRBV7-3, the J gene TRBJ1-1, with D perhaps TRBD1 (6 bases). This CDR3 region has 16 residues. Germline V gene data show CDR1 as SGHTA and CDR2 as FQGTGA. Between the trimmed V and J ends, which lost 5 bases and 1 base, there was a span of 17 bases. This CDR3 is CASSLSGGPPNTEAFF. The CDR3 DNA sequence: TGTGCCAGCAGCCTTTCTGGGGGCCCCCCGAACACTGAAGCTTTCTTT.

This chain uses TRBV4-2 with TRBJ2-1; 7 nucleotides agree with TRBD2. V trimming: 0 bases; J trimming: 12 bases; junction bases outside the gene matches: 5. There are 13 residues in the CDR3. Germline CDR1 and CDR2: LGHNA and YNFKEQ. The CDR3 loop reads CASSQDGRGGQFF. In nucleotides, the CDR3 is TGTGCCAGCAGCCAAGATGGGAGGGGTGGGCAGTTCTTC.

Remarks on this clonotype: This may stem from a read error, because a much larger clone lies one nucleotide away. The J gene is TRBJ1-5, the V gene TRBV6-5; no clear D. Trimming took off 5 bases at V and 3 bases at J, with 8 bases between the two ends. The CDR3 runs 13 residues. Germline CDR1 MNHEY, CDR2 SVGAGI. Here the CDR3 reads CASSPRTNQPQHF. The CDR3, as DNA: TGTGCCAGCAGTCCTCGGACCAATCAGCCCCAGCATTTT.

V is TRBV4-1 and J is TRBJ2-4; perhaps TRBD1 as D (6 bases). The germline V gene has CDR1 MGHRA and CDR2 YSYEKL. Between the trimmed V and J ends, which lost 0 bases and 6 bases, there was a span of 18 bases. This CDR3 spans 17 amino acids. The CDR3 reads CASSQEGMGTTPNIQYF. In nucleotides, the CDR3 is TGCGCCAGCAGCCAAGAAGGGATGGGGACAACACCAAACATTCAGTACTTC.